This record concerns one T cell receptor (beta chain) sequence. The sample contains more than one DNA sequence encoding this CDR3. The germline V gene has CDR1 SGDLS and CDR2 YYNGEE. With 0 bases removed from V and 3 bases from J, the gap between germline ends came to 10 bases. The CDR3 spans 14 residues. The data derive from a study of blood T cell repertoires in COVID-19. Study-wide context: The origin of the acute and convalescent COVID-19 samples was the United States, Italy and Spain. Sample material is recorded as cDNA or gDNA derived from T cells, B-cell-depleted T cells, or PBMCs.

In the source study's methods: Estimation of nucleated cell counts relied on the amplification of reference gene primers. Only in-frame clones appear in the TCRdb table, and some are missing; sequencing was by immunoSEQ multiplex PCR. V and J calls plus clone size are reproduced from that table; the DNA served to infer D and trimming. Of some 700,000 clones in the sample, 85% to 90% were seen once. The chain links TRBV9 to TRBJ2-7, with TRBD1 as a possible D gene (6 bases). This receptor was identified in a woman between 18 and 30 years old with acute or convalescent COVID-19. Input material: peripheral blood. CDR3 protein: CASSVGQGLYEQYF. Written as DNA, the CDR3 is TGTGCCAGCAGCGTAGGCCAGGGGCTCTACGAGCAGTACTTC.